Each of the 18 T cell receptor beta chains below was sequenced from the same sample in a study of OX40 agonist ivuxolimab in advanced cancers. The protocol was immunoSEQ multiplex PCR, while the TCRdb copy is restricted to in-frame clones and leaves out a portion. The sample lists about 56,000 clones; approximately 86% were seen once. Sequenced material: CD4+ or CD8+ T cells sorted from blood, taken in a trial of the OX40 agonist ivuxolimab. These receptor sequences come from an adult with an advanced solid tumor such as melanoma, head and neck, liver or kidney cancer.

In its sample, this clone was seen a few times. The chain carries TRBV30 and TRBJ1-1, with D tentatively TRBD1 (5 bases). From germline, CDR1 is GTSNPN and CDR2 SVGIG (reference sequence). V was trimmed by 4 bases and J by 11 bases, leaving 17 bases between them. CDR3 length: 12 residues. CDR3 nucleotide sequence: TGTGCCTGGACGGGAGGCAGGGCCGTCGCTTTCTTT. Protein product: CAWTGGRAVAFF.

This rearrangement joins TRBV19 to TRBJ1-5; no firm D call. The CDR3 sequence is 14 residues long. Germline assignment: CDR1 LNHDA and CDR2 SQIVND (reference sequence). The V end lost 3 bases, the J end lost 5 bases, and 11 bases lay between the germline ends. CDR3 nucleotide sequence: TGTGCCAGTAGTATCACGCAGGCTTATCAGCCCCAGCATTTT. Its protein is CASSITQAYQPQHF. Together with reference TRBV19 and TRBJ1-5, the CDR3 gives the full variable domain: DGGITQSPKYLFRKEGQNVTLSCEQNLNHDAMYWYRQDPGQGLRLIYYSQIVNDFQKGDIAEGYSVSREKKESFPLTVTSAQKNPTAFYLCASSITQAYQPQHFGDGTRLSIL.

The CDR3 region is CASTRGIDEQYF. CDR3 sequence (DNA): TGTGCCAGCACCCGGGGGATCGACGAGCAGTACTTC. The chain is built from TRBV28 and TRBJ2-7, with D tentatively TRBD2 (6 bases). From germline, CDR1 is MDHEN and CDR2 SYDVKM. Trimming took off 7 bases at V and 5 bases at J, with 12 bases between the two ends. The CDR3 runs 12 residues.

V and J are TRBV7-9 and TRBJ2-3; D may be TRBD1 (6 bases). With 5 bases removed from V and 11 bases from J, the gap between germline ends came to 17 bases. CDR3 length: 13 residues. Germline V gene data show CDR1 as SEHNR and CDR2 as FQNEAQ (reference sequence). CDR3 sequence reads: CASSPPGVNRQYF. DNA of the CDR3: TGTGCCAGCAGCCCCCCAGGGGTTAATAGGCAGTATTTT.

The chain recombines TRBV14 with TRBJ2-5, with D tentatively TRBD2 (5 bases). The CDR3 loop spans 13 amino acids. The germline V gene has CDR1 SGHDN and CDR2 FVKESK. V was pared by 4 bases and J by 7 bases, with 13 bases between. CDR3 nucleotide sequence: TGTGCCAGCAGCCTCGGGAACGGACGGACCCAGTACTTC. Translation: CASSLGNGRTQYF.

The genes are TRBV25-1 and TRBJ2-1; TRBD2 matches 10 bases. After removal of 4 bases from V and 12 bases from J, the junction contained 0 bases not matched to a gene. The germline V gene has CDR1 MGHDK and CDR2 SYGVNS. The CDR3 consists of 11 residues. The CDR3 DNA reads TGTGCCAGCAGTGGGACTAGCGGGCAGTTCTTC. Translating it yields CASSGTSGQFF.

Ten or more counts support this clone. V usage is TRBV19 and J usage is TRBJ2-3; D is possibly TRBD2 (6 bases). The CDR3 spans 17 residues. Trimming stripped 7 bases from V and 1 base from J, with 21 bases between. The V gene's germline CDR1 is LNHDA and CDR2 SQIVND (reference sequence). CDR3 in DNA: TGTGCCAGTACAGCCAAGCGGGCTACGGGACGCACAGATACGCAGTATTTT. Residues: CASTAKRATGRTDTQYF.

The CDR3 DNA reads as TGTGCCAGCAGTTTATTCAGTCCTACCGGGGAGCTGTTTTTT. Encoded protein: CASSLFSPTGELFF. The chain links TRBV27 to TRBJ2-2; no firm D call. The germline V gene encodes CDR1 MNHEY and CDR2 SMNVEV (reference sequence). This CDR3 spans 14 amino acids. The ends were cut back, 1 base at V and 5 bases at J, with 8 bases in the middle.

This chain connects TRBV14 to TRBJ2-5; a weak D match, TRBD2 (6 bases). CDR3 size: 14 residues. CDR1 SGHDN and CDR2 FVKESK come from the germline V gene. The V gene lost 4 bases and the J gene lost 6 bases, with 15 bases spanning the gap. The CDR3 is CASSRGLTRKTQYF. The CDR3 region has the DNA TGTGCCAGCAGCCGAGGACTAACCAGAAAGACCCAGTACTTC.

The chain combines TRBV5-6 with TRBJ1-3; possible D gene TRBD1, 6 bases. Germline V gene sequence: CDR1 SGHDT, CDR2 YYEEEE. V was cut by 4 bases and J by 4 bases, with 15 bases left in between. CDR3 size: 15 residues. The CDR3 region is CASSPDAGGGNTIYF. CDR3 in DNA: TGTGCCAGCAGCCCTGATGCGGGGGGCGGAAACACCATATATTTT.

V and J are TRBV19 and TRBJ2-6, with D perhaps being TRBD1 or TRBD2 (5 bases each). This CDR3 spans 17 amino acids. Germline values: CDR1 LNHDA, CDR2 SQIVND (reference sequence). With 3 bases removed from V and 0 bases from J, the gap between germline ends came to 12 bases. For the CDR3, the DNA is TGTGCCAGTAGTATCGGACGGGGCTACTCTGGGGCCAACGTCCTGACTTTC. Translating gives CASSIGRGYSGANVLTF.

This clone was counted a few times. V gene TRBV2 combines with J gene TRBJ2-1, with 9 bases fitting TRBD1. The CDR3 is 15 amino acids. Germline lookup yields CDR1 SNHLY and CDR2 FYNNEI. V shed 7 bases and J 12 bases; nucleotides not matched to a gene: 16. The CDR3 is CASIRSRTGDGGQFF. CDR3 coding DNA: TGTGCCAGCATCAGGAGTAGGACAGGGGATGGGGGGCAGTTCTTC.

V gene TRBV7-9 combines with J gene TRBJ2-7; 7 bases map to TRBD1. V lost 5 bases to trimming and J lost 5 bases; unmatched junction nucleotides: 6. Germline CDR1 and CDR2: SEHNR and FQNEAQ (reference sequence). This CDR3 is 13 amino acids long. The CDR3 sequence is CASSQDRVHEQYF. Written as DNA, the CDR3 is TGTGCCAGCAGCCAAGACAGGGTCCACGAGCAGTACTTC.

On this clone: Germline and junction disagree at one end, which may indicate a read error. This sequence joins TRBV19 and TRBJ1-1, with TRBD1 matching over 8 bases. The germline gives CDR1 LNHDA, CDR2 SQIVND (reference sequence). CDR3 length: 12 amino acids. The CDR3 sequence is CASSSPTPGQVF. DNA for the CDR3: TGTGCCAGTAGTTCCCCAACTCCGGGACAGGTATTT.

This clone was counted once. This chain joins TRBV28 and TRBJ2-2, with D maybe TRBD2 (7 bases). V lost 3 bases and J 2 bases, leaving 16 bases between the germline ends. The CDR3 is made up of 17 amino acids. The germline CDR1 and CDR2 sequences are MDHEN and SYDVKM. CDR3 residues: CASSFGGQRGNTGELFF. The CDR3 DNA reads as TGTGCCAGCAGTTTTGGGGGCCAGCGGGGCAACACCGGGGAGCTGTTTTTT.

This clone was observed a handful of times. The rearrangement joins TRBV4-1 to TRBJ1-1; D is perhaps TRBD1 (5 bases). Germline loops: CDR1 MGHRA, CDR2 YSYEKL. This CDR3 is built from 16 residues. Trimming removed 0 bases from V and 11 bases from J, with 22 bases in between. The CDR3 reads CASSQDSRGAVSRAFF. The CDR3 region has the DNA TGCGCCAGCAGCCAAGATTCGCGTGGGGCGGTGTCGCGTGCTTTCTTT.

The V call is TRBV30, the J call TRBJ1-1, with D possibly being TRBD1 (5 bases). Germline-derived CDR1 and CDR2 are GTSNPN and SVGIG (reference sequence). CDR3 length equals 13 residues. V dropped 5 bases and J dropped 8 bases, with 18 bases sitting between them. The CDR3 sequence: CAWVRSGGGEAFF. Written as DNA, the CDR3 is TGTGCCTGGGTTAGGTCCGGGGGAGGGGAAGCTTTCTTT.

The CDR3 protein is CASSLEHGTSYTGELFF. The CDR3 DNA reads TGTGCCAGCAGCCTAGAACACGGGACTAGCTACACCGGGGAGCTGTTTTTT. This chain joins TRBV4-2 and TRBJ2-2, with 9 bases identical to TRBD2. The CDR3 is 17 residues long. The V and J ends lost 4 bases and 3 bases, in that order; junction bases with no gene match: 9. Looked up from germline, CDR1 is LGHNA and CDR2 is YNFKEQ.